Below, one TCR beta chain is given with its context. This specimen belongs to a study of cytomegalovirus exposure and HLA in healthy donors. Primers for the PCR totalled 60 Vbeta and 13 Jbeta. Here immunoSEQ multiplex PCR was the method, and the copy in TCRdb shows in-frame clones only, minus some. Here the sample table reports about 160,000 clones. The CDR3 sequence is 13 residues long. Trimming at V came to 3 bases and at J to 5 bases, leaving 1 base not matched to a gene. Germline V gene sequence: CDR1 SGDLS, CDR2 YYNGEE. This chain connects TRBV9 to TRBJ2-7, with 11 positions matching TRBD1. The sequenced sample was PBMCs. The TCR sequence derives from a woman between 50 and 59 years old in good health and CMV-seronegative. CDR3 bases: TGTGCCAGCAGCGAGGGACAGGGGGACGAGCAGTACTTC. Translating it yields CASSEGQGDEQYF.